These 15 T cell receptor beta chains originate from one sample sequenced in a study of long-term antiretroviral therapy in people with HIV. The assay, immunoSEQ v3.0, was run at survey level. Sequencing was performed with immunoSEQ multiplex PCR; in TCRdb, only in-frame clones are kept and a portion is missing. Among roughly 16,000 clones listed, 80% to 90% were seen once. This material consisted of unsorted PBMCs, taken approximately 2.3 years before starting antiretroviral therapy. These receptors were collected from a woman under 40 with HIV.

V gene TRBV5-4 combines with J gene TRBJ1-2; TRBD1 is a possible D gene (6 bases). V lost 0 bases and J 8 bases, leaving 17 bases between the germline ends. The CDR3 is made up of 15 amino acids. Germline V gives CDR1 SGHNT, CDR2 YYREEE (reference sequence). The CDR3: CASSLDRAALSGYTF. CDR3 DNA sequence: TGTGCCAGCAGCTTGGACAGGGCGGCCTTATCGGGCTACACCTTC.

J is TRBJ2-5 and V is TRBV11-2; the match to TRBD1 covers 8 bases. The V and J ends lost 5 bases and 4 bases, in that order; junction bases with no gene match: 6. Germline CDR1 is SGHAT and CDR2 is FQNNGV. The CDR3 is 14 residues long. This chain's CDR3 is CASSATGGGETQYF. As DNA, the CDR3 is TGTGCCAGCAGCGCTACAGGGGGAGGAGAGACCCAGTACTTC. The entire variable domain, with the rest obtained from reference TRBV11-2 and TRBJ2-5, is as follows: EAGVAQSPRYKIIEKRQSVAFWCNPISGHATLYWYQQILGQGPKLLIQFQNNGVVDDSQLPKDRFSAERLKGVDSTLKIQPAKLEDSAVYLCASSATGGGETQYFGPGTRLLVL.

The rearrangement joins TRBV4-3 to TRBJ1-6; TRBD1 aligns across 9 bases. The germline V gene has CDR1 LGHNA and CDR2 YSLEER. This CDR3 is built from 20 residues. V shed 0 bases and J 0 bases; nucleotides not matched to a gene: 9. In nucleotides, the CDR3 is TGCGCCAGCAGCCAAGATCTGGAGGGACAGGGTTACTCCTATAATTCACCCCTCCACTTT. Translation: CASSQDLEGQGYSYNSPLHF.

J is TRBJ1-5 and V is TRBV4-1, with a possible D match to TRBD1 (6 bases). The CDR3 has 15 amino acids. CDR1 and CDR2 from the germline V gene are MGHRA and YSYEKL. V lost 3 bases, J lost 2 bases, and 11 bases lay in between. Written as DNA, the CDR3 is TGCGCCAGCAGCCAGCAACAGGGCGGCAATCAGCCCCAGCATTTT. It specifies CASSQQQGGNQPQHF.

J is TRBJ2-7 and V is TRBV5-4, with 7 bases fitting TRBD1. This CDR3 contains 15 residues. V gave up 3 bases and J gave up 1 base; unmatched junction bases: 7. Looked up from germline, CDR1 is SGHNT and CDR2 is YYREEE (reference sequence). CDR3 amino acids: CASSSGTVKSYEQYF. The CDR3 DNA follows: TGTGCCAGCAGCTCCGGGACAGTCAAATCCTACGAGCAGTACTTC.

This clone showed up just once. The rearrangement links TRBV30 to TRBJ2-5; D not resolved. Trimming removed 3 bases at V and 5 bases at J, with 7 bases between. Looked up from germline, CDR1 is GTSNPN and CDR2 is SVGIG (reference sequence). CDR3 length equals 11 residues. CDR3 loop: CAWRVGETQYF. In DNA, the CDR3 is TGTGCCTGGAGGGTCGGGGAGACCCAGTACTTC. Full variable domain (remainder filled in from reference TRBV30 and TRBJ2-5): SQTIHQWPATLVQPVGSPLSLECTVEGTSNPNLYWYRQAAGRGLQLLFYSVGIGQISSEVPQNLSASRPQDRQFILSSKKLLLSDSGFYLCAWRVGETQYFGPGTRLLVL.

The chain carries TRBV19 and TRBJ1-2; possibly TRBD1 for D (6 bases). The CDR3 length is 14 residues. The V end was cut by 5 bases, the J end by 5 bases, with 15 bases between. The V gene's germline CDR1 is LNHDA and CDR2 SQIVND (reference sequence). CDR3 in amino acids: CASSLIWGQYGYTF. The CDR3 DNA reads TGTGCCAGTAGTCTAATCTGGGGGCAATATGGCTACACCTTC.

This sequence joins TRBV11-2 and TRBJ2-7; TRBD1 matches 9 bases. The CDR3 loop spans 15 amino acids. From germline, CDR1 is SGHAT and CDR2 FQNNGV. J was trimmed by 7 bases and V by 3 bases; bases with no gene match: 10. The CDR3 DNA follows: TGTGCCAGCAGCTTCGAACACCTTGGACAGGGGGAGCAGTACTTC. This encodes CASSFEHLGQGEQYF. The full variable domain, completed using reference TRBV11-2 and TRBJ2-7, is EAGVAQSPRYKIIEKRQSVAFWCNPISGHATLYWYQQILGQGPKLLIQFQNNGVVDDSQLPKDRFSAERLKGVDSTLKIQPAKLEDSAVYLCASSFEHLGQGEQYFGPGTRLTVT.

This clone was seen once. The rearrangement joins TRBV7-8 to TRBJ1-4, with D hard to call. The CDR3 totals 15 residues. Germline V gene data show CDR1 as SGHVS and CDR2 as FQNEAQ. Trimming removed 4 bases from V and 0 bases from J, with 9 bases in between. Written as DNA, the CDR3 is TGTGCCAGCAGCTATCAACAGACAACTAATGAAAAACTGTTTTTT. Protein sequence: CASSYQQTTNEKLFF.

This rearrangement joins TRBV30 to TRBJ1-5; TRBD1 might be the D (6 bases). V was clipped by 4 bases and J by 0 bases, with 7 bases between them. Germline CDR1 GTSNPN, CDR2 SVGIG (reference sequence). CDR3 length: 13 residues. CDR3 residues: CAWNRDSNQPQHF. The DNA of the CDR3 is TGTGCCTGGAACAGGGATAGCAATCAGCCCCAGCATTTT. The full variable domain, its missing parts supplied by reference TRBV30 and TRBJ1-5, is SQTIHQWPATLVQPVGSPLSLECTVEGTSNPNLYWYRQAAGRGLQLLFYSVGIGQISSEVPQNLSASRPQDRQFILSSKKLLLSDSGFYLCAWNRDSNQPQHFGDGTRLSIL.

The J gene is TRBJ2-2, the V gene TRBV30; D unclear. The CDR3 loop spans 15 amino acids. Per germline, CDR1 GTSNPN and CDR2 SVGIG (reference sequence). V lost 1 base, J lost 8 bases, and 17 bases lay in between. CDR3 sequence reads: CAWSGVRTFGGELFF. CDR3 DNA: TGTGCCTGGAGTGGGGTCCGGACCTTCGGGGGGGAGCTGTTTTTT.

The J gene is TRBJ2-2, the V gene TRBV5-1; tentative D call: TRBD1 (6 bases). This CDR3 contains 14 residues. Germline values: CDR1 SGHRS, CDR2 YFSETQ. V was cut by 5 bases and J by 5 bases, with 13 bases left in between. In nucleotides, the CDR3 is TGCGCCAGCAGGATACAGGGAAGTACCGGGGAGCTGTTTTTT. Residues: CASRIQGSTGELFF.

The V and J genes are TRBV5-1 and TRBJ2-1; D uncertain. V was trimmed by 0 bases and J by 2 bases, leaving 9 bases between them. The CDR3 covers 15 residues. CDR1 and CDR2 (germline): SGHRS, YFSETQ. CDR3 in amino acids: CASSLAQAAYNEQFF. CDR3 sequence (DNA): TGCGCCAGCAGCTTGGCCCAAGCTGCCTACAATGAGCAGTTCTTC.

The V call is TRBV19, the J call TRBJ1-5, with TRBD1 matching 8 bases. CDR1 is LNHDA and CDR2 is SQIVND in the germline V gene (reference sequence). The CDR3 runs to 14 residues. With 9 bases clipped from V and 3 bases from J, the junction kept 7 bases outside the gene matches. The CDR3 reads CASRGTGNNQPQHF. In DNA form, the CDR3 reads TGTGCCAGCCGAGGGACAGGAAACAATCAGCCCCAGCATTTT.

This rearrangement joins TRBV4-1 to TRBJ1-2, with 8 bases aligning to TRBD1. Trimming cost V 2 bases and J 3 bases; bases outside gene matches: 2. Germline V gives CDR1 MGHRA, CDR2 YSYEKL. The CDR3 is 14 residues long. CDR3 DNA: TGCGCCAGCAGCCAAACGGGACAGGACTATGGCTACACCTTC. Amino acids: CASSQTGQDYGYTF.